This passage covers 22 T cell receptor beta chains from one sample sequenced in a study of siplizumab effects on memory and regulatory T cells. Generated by immunoSEQ multiplex PCR, the TCRdb table keeps only in-frame clones and is missing some. Of fewer than 85,000 clones in the sample, around 93% were seen once. Material for sequencing was CD8+ T cells sorted from blood. The receptors come from a human donor in good health.

The chain joins TRBV14 to TRBJ2-3; D gene unclear. The CDR3 extends over 13 amino acids. Germline V gives CDR1 SGHDN, CDR2 FVKESK. V lost 1 base to trimming and J lost 4 bases, with 6 bases between them. CDR3 sequence: CASSQVYADTQYF. For the CDR3, the DNA is TGTGCCAGCAGCCAAGTTTATGCAGATACGCAGTATTTT.

The count of this clone is one. The chain links TRBV4-1 to TRBJ2-7, with a weak D call TRBD2 (6 bases). The CDR3 covers 15 residues. V dropped 0 bases and J dropped 0 bases, with 9 bases sitting between them. CDR1 MGHRA and CDR2 YSYEKL come from the germline V gene. CDR3 sequence (DNA): TGCGCCAGCAGCCAAGAGGGGACTCCCTCCTACGAGCAGTACTTC. Translation gives CASSQEGTPSYEQYF.

The chain links TRBV5-1 to TRBJ2-3, with D perhaps assigned TRBD1 or TRBD2 (6 bases each). Germline V lookup: CDR1 SGHRS, CDR2 YFSETQ. V lost 4 bases to trimming and J lost 0 bases, with 12 bases between them. The CDR3 runs 15 residues. The CDR3 spells CASSLGGQSTDTQYF. In nucleotides, the CDR3 is TGCGCCAGCAGCCTGGGGGGCCAGAGCACAGATACGCAGTATTTT.

The chain has TRBV6-5 and TRBJ2-7; maybe TRBD1 (5 bases). CDR3 length equals 15 residues. Germline assignment: CDR1 MNHEY and CDR2 SVGAGI. Trimming shortened V by 6 bases and J by 3 bases, and 18 bases separated the two germline ends. This chain's CDR3 is CASRRSRRTLYEQYF. CDR3 bases: TGTGCCAGCAGACGCTCCCGAAGGACACTCTACGAGCAGTACTTC.

The chain has TRBV11-2 and TRBJ2-7; D possibly corresponds to TRBD2 (5 bases). V lost 0 bases to trimming and J lost 2 bases, with 11 bases between them. CDR3 size: 15 residues. CDR1 and CDR2 from the germline V gene are SGHAT and FQNNGV. For the CDR3, the DNA is TGTGCCAGCAGCTTAGATCGCGGGCGGGCCTACGAGCAGTACTTC. Translating it yields CASSLDRGRAYEQYF.

This chain links TRBV11-2 with TRBJ2-1, with D uncertain. The V gene lost 4 bases and the J gene lost 0 bases, with 4 bases spanning the gap. CDR1 is SGHAT, CDR2 FQNNGV, per germline. The length of the CDR3 is 13 residues. The CDR3 here is CASSSSSYNEQFF. As DNA, the CDR3 is TGTGCCAGCAGCTCTTCCTCCTACAATGAGCAGTTCTTC. The full variable domain, in which reference TRBV11-2 and TRBJ2-1 provide the parts outside the CDR3, is EAGVAQSPRYKIIEKRQSVAFWCNPISGHATLYWYQQILGQGPKLLIQFQNNGVVDDSQLPKDRFSAERLKGVDSTLKIQPAKLEDSAVYLCASSSSSYNEQFFGPGTRLTVL.

The genes are TRBV4-1 and TRBJ2-1; 9 nucleotides agree with TRBD2. J was trimmed by 7 bases and V by 11 bases; bases with no gene match: 9. Germline V lookup: CDR1 MGHRA, CDR2 YSYEKL. This CDR3 spans 13 amino acids. The CDR3 DNA sequence: TGCGCCTGTGGACTAGCGATGGGGAATGAGCAGTTCTTC. Its translation is CACGLAMGNEQFF.

The chain carries TRBV6-5 and TRBJ2-2, with D possibly TRBD1 on 5 matching bases. The CDR3 extends over 16 amino acids. The V end lost 2 bases, the J end lost 1 base, and 11 bases lay between the germline ends. CDR1 MNHEY and CDR2 SVGAGI come from the germline V gene. This chain's CDR3 is CASSYLGQGNTGELFF. The CDR3, as DNA: TGTGCCAGCAGTTACCTGGGGCAGGGGAACACCGGGGAGCTGTTTTTT.

The chain employs TRBV2 and TRBJ1-4; unclear D gene. CDR1 and CDR2 from the germline V gene are SNHLY and FYNNEI. There are 11 residues in the CDR3. Trimming removed 3 bases from V and 12 bases from J, with 8 bases in between. This CDR3 is CASSEPVELFF. As DNA, the CDR3 is TGTGCCAGCAGTGAGCCGGTGGAACTGTTTTTT. The whole variable domain, remainder taken from reference TRBV2 and TRBJ1-4, is EPEVTQTPSHQVTQMGQEVILRCVPISNHLYFYWYRQILGQKVEFLVSFYNNEISEKSEIFDDQFSVERPDGSNFTLKIRSTKLEDSAMYFCASSEPVELFFGSGTQLSVL.

The chain is built from TRBV6-6 and TRBJ1-2; 9 bases agree with TRBD1. The J segment lost 4 bases and the V segment lost 3 bases, leaving 6 bases of the junction unmatched. Germline lookup yields CDR1 MNHNY and CDR2 SVGAGI (reference sequence). This CDR3 has 15 residues. Written as DNA, the CDR3 is TGTGCCAGCAGTTATTATACAGGGGGCGGCTATGGCTACACCTTC. Its protein is CASSYYTGGGYGYTF.

The chain is built from TRBV9 and TRBJ2-7, with 9 bases lining up with TRBD2. The germline CDR1 and CDR2 sequences are SGDLS and YYNGEE. After removal of 0 bases from V and 2 bases from J, the junction contained 3 bases not matched to a gene. The CDR3 has 15 amino acids. In DNA, the CDR3 is TGTGCCAGCAGCGTAGCGGCGGGAGGGCCCTACGAGCAGTACTTC. Translating it yields CASSVAAGGPYEQYF.

The chain carries TRBV6-6 and TRBJ2-7, with D possibly called TRBD1 or TRBD2 (5 bases each). The CDR3 extends over 15 amino acids. V was pared by 0 bases and J by 6 bases, with 15 bases between. Per germline, CDR1 MNHNY and CDR2 SVGAGI (reference sequence). The DNA of the CDR3 is TGTGCCAGCAGTTACTCTCGGGACGGTGCGACCGAGCAGTACTTC. It yields the protein CASSYSRDGATEQYF.

This rearrangement joins TRBV10-3 to TRBJ1-4, with unresolved D. This CDR3 spans 13 amino acids. V lost 3 bases and J 7 bases, leaving 9 bases between the germline ends. Germline V lookup: CDR1 ENHRY, CDR2 SYGVKD. The DNA for the CDR3 is TGTGCCATCAGTGAAGGACGGGGTGAAAAACTGTTTTTT. Translation: CAISEGRGEKLFF.

The chain couples TRBV28 to TRBJ2-2, with D unresolved. Germline CDR1 reads MDHEN; CDR2 reads SYDVKM. V lost 6 bases, J lost 5 bases, and 10 bases lay in between. The CDR3 is made up of 13 amino acids. CDR3 in DNA: TGTGCCAGCAGCGTAGTAGGGACCGGGGAGCTGTTTTTT. Protein product: CASSVVGTGELFF.

This clone was found once. The gene calls are TRBV5-1 and TRBJ2-3; D is uncertain. Trimming removed 4 bases from V and 1 base from J, with 13 bases in between. This CDR3 contains 15 residues. Germline V gene data show CDR1 as SGHRS and CDR2 as YFSETQ. The CDR3 coding sequence is TGCGCCAGCAGCCCCCGCCATCATGGCACAGATACGCAGTATTTT. Amino acid sequence: CASSPRHHGTDTQYF.

CDR3 nucleotide sequence: TGTGCCAGCAACCTAGCGGGAATAGGCAATGAGCAGTTCTTC. Protein: CASNLAGIGNEQFF. V and J are TRBV6-5 and TRBJ2-1, with TRBD2 matching over 9 bases. Germline CDR1 reads MNHEY; CDR2 reads SVGAGI. Losses at the gene ends were 7 bases for V and 6 bases for J; bases not matched to a gene: 7. The CDR3 totals 14 residues.

J is TRBJ2-2 and V is TRBV9; either TRBD1 or TRBD2 may supply D (5 bases each). CDR3 length: 15 residues. V was cut by 4 bases and J by 4 bases, with 14 bases left in between. Germline V CDR1 and CDR2: SGDLS, YYNGEE. The chain's CDR3 is CASSRGAYVTGELFF. CDR3 sequence (DNA): TGTGCCAGCAGCCGGGGCGCGTACGTCACCGGGGAGCTGTTTTTT.

The rearrangement uses TRBV9 and TRBJ2-7; 8 nucleotides match TRBD2. From germline, CDR1 is SGDLS and CDR2 YYNGEE. V was clipped by 0 bases and J by 3 bases; unmatched bases: 5. The length of the CDR3 is 15 residues. This chain's CDR3 is CASSVAAGANYEQYF. The CDR3 bases are TGTGCCAGCAGCGTAGCAGCGGGAGCAAACTACGAGCAGTACTTC.

The chain has TRBV7-3 and TRBJ2-3; TRBD2 agrees at 12 bases. From germline, CDR1 is SGHTA and CDR2 FQGTGA. The CDR3 contains 15 residues. The junction had 0 bases not matched to a gene; V was cut back by 5 bases and J by 0 bases. This CDR3 is CASSGTSGSTDTQYF. The CDR3 DNA reads as TGTGCCAGCAGCGGGACTAGCGGGAGCACAGATACGCAGTATTTT.

The chain couples TRBV4-1 to TRBJ2-1; 8 bases are shared with TRBD2. The trim removed 0 bases at V and 2 bases at J, leaving 15 bases unmatched. The CDR3 runs to 20 residues. Per the germline V gene, CDR1 is MGHRA and CDR2 is YSYEKL. The DNA of the CDR3 is TGCGCCAGCAGCCAAGACCCCATGTCGGGAGGGCCCAGCCCCTACAATGAGCAGTTCTTC. Its translation is CASSQDPMSGGPSPYNEQFF.

The chain has TRBV14 and TRBJ2-7; a weak D match, TRBD1 (6 bases). Deletions cut 3 bases from V and 6 bases from J, with 12 bases between. Germline values: CDR1 SGHDN, CDR2 FVKESK. CDR3 size: 13 residues. As DNA, the CDR3 is TGTGCCAGCAGCCATTACACAGGGTTCGAGCAGTACTTC. Translation: CASSHYTGFEQYF.

This rearrangement joins TRBV19 to TRBJ2-2; D unclear. The V gene lost 5 bases and the J gene lost 8 bases, with 9 bases spanning the gap. There are 12 residues in the CDR3. The germline CDR1 and CDR2 sequences are LNHDA and SQIVND (reference sequence). Written as DNA, the CDR3 is TGTGCCAGTAGTCTCATGGGGGGGGAGCTGTTTTTT. Its protein product is CASSLMGGELFF.